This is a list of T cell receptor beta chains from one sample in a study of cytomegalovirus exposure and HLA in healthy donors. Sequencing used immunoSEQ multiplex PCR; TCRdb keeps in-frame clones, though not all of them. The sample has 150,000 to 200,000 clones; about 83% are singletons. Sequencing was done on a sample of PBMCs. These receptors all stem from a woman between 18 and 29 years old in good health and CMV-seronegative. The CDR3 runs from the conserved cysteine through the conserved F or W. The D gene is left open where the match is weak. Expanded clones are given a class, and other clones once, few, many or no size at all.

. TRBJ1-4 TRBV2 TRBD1 TGTGCCAGCAGTAGTCGAGGACAGGGGGCATTTGTGTTTTTT CASSSRGQGAFVFF
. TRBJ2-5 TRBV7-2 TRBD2 TGTGCCAGCAGCTTAGGCCCCGGGACTAGCGGTCCAGGGACCCAGTACTTC CASSLGPGTSGPGTQYF
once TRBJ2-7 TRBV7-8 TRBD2 TGTGCCAGCAGCTTAGAGTTAGCGGGGGTTTACGAGCAGTACTTC CASSLELAGVYEQYF
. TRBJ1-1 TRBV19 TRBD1 TGTGCCAGTAGGGAAGCCGGGACAGGGACCTCGGTGAACACTGAAGCTTTCTTT CASREAGTGTSVNTEAFF
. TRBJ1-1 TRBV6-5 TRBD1 TGTGCCAGCAGTTACCTGGACAGGGTATCTGAAGCTTTCTTT CASSYLDRVSEAFF
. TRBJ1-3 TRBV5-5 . TGTGCCAGCAGCCGGTGGGCCCCAGGGTACGGGTACGGAAACACCATATATTTT CASSRWAPGYGYGNTIYF
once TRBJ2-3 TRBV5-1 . TGCGCCAGCAGCTTGCCCCCCGAGGCAGCAGAGCTCACAGATACGCAGTATTTT CASSLPPEAAELTDTQYF
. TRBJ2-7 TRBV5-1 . TGCGCCAGCAGCTCCTTGGAGCCGGGAAGTTTGGCCTACGAGCAGTACTTC CASSSLEPGSLAYEQYF
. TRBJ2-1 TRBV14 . TGTGCCAGCAGCCAACCCGGGGGGCTCCACGAGCAGTTCTTC CASSQPGGLHEQFF
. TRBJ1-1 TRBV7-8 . TGTGCCAGCAGCTTAGAGTATCGGGCTTTCTTT CASSLEYRAFF
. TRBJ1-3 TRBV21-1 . TGTGCCAGCAGCAAAGAGGAGGGCAGGGGGCCTGGAAACACCATATATTTT CASSKEEGRGPGNTIYF